The 28 T cell receptor beta chains presented below share a single source sample, sequenced in a study of blood T cells in healthy people across ages. The use of a sample-barcoded 5' primer and a J-beta primer mix characterized a second PCR of about 7 to 12 cycles. TCRdb passed the 5' RACE reads through MiXCR, listing each CDR3 protein once. The sample has about 970,000 distinct CDR3 sequences, about 53% seen once. The sequenced material came from blood. The source is a woman in her fifties or sixties in good health.

This clonotype occurred a few times. The chain is built from TRBV29-1 and TRBJ1-2, with D possibly TRBD1 on 5 matching bases. Trimming pared 0 bases from V and 7 bases from J, leaving 12 bases between. The CDR3 totals 13 residues. The germline gives CDR1 SQVTM, CDR2 ANQGSEA. CDR3 residues: CSVEDRWGVGYTF. The CDR3 bases are TGCAGCGTTGAAGATCGTTGGGGGGTTGGCTACACCTTC.

In its sample, this clonotype was seen a few times. The chain has TRBV29-1 and TRBJ2-1; maybe TRBD2 (7 bases). Deletions cut 4 bases from V and 5 bases from J, with 18 bases between. The CDR3 length is 15 residues. The germline gives CDR1 SQVTM, CDR2 ANQGSEA. For the CDR3, the DNA is TGCAGCGTTGGCGGCGGGGGCAGGGTGAACAATGAGCAGTTCTTC. The encoded protein is CSVGGGGRVNNEQFF.

This clonotype was detected many times. The chain has TRBV4-1 and TRBJ1-5, with 9 bases that match TRBD1. J lost 0 bases, V lost 4 bases, and 1 base had no gene match. This CDR3 spans 15 amino acids. Germline loops: CDR1 MGHRA, CDR2 YSYEKL. The CDR3 coding sequence is TGCGCCAGCAGCCGGACAGGGGATAGCAATCAGCCCCAGCATTTT. Translating gives CASSRTGDSNQPQHF.

This clonotype was seen a single time. CDR3: CASSLLGYSYNEQFF. CDR3 coding DNA: TGTGCCAGCAGCTTGCTTGGATACTCCTACAATGAGCAGTTCTTC. V usage is TRBV7-2 and J usage is TRBJ2-1; D ambiguous. Deletions cut 3 bases from V and 0 bases from J, with 9 bases between. This CDR3 is built from 15 residues. In germline, CDR1 is SGHTA, CDR2 FQGNSA.

The chain recombines TRBV27 with TRBJ2-5; weak D call: TRBD1 (8 bases). The V end was cut by 6 bases, the J end by 11 bases, with 25 bases between. Germline V gives CDR1 MNHEY, CDR2 SMNVEV (reference sequence). The CDR3 length is 15 residues. CDR3: CASRQGQEVMREQYF. CDR3 DNA: TGTGCCAGCAGGCAGGGACAGGAAGTAATGCGGGAGCAGTACTTC.

The gene calls are TRBV9 and TRBJ2-1; 7 bases align to TRBD2. Germline CDR1 SGDLS, CDR2 YYNGEE. This CDR3 is built from 13 residues. Unmatched junction bases numbered 3, after V lost 0 bases and J lost 9 bases. The CDR3 coding sequence is TGTGCCAGCAGCGTAGCTCCTAGCGGTGAGCAGTTCTTC. This codes for CASSVAPSGEQFF.

The J gene is TRBJ2-4, the V gene TRBV20-1; 9 bases align to TRBD1. After removal of 3 bases from V and 13 bases from J, the junction contained 13 bases not matched to a gene. The length of the CDR3 is 14 residues. Germline V gives CDR1 DFQATT, CDR2 SNEGSKA (reference sequence). The CDR3 sequence: CSARGGTGLHGQYF. The CDR3 DNA reads as TGCAGTGCTAGGGGGGGGACAGGGCTTCACGGGCAGTACTTC.

This clonotype was counted between two and nine times. The chain recombines TRBV28 with TRBJ2-1, with 8 bases aligning to TRBD2. The germline V gene encodes CDR1 MDHEN and CDR2 SYDVKM. The J segment lost 6 bases and the V segment lost 7 bases, leaving 11 bases of the junction unmatched. The CDR3 length is 15 residues. Written as DNA, the CDR3 is TGTGCCAGCACCGTATTAGCGGGACCCCGCAATGAGCAGTTCTTC. Translation: CASTVLAGPRNEQFF.

The table lists this clonotype with a few counts. The CDR3 is CASSWGTDAYEQYF. CDR3 sequence (DNA): TGCGCCAGCAGCTGGGGGACGGACGCCTACGAGCAGTACTTC. The chain employs TRBV5-1 and TRBJ2-7; D assignment may be TRBD1 or TRBD2 (5 bases each). V dropped 3 bases and J dropped 2 bases, with 12 bases sitting between them. Germline-derived CDR1 and CDR2 are SGHRS and YFSETQ. The CDR3 length is 14 residues.

The chain has TRBV4-2 and TRBJ2-1, with TRBD2 matching over 9 bases. The CDR3 runs to 18 residues. Germline CDR1 LGHNA, CDR2 YNFKEQ. V shed 0 bases and J 6 bases; nucleotides not matched to a gene: 12. The CDR3 loop is CASSQDVSGTSLLNEQFF. The CDR3 DNA reads as TGTGCCAGCAGCCAAGATGTGTCGGGGACTAGCTTACTCAATGAGCAGTTCTTC.

V usage is TRBV5-1 and J usage is TRBJ2-7; tentative D call: TRBD1 (6 bases). CDR3 size: 15 residues. Germline CDR1 is SGHRS and CDR2 is YFSETQ. V lost 1 base, J lost 4 bases, and 15 bases lay in between. The DNA for the CDR3 is TGCGCCAGCAGCTTGACGGCAGGGGTTCCGTACGAGCAGTACTTC. It translates to CASSLTAGVPYEQYF.

The rearrangement links TRBV20-1 to TRBJ2-1; 7 nucleotides match TRBD2. Trimming removed 1 base from V and 6 bases from J; junction bases left unmatched: 9. CDR1 is DFQATT and CDR2 is SNEGSKA in the germline V gene (reference sequence). The CDR3 consists of 15 residues. The CDR3 DNA is TGCAGTGCTAGAGTTCCCGGACTAGGTATCAATGAGCAGTTCTTC. It codes for CSARVPGLGINEQFF.

The chain couples TRBV7-9 to TRBJ2-7; no reliable D call. The DNA end favors TRBJ2-5, so the J call may be wrong. Germline CDR1 is SEHNR and CDR2 is FQNEAQ (reference sequence). The CDR3 is made up of 16 amino acids. CDR3 nucleotide sequence: TGTGCCAGCACCGTGCGGCGGACGGGTTCGACAGAGACCCAGTACTTC. Translating it yields CASTVRRTGSTETQYF.

The V call is TRBV27, the J call TRBJ2-5; possible D gene TRBD2, 5 bases. The end of the DNA aligns better with TRBJ2-7, so the J call may be wrong. The CDR3 runs 15 residues. Germline V gene sequence: CDR1 MNHEY, CDR2 SMNVEV (reference sequence). Here the CDR3 reads CASSSFQRDPYEQYF. The CDR3 DNA follows: TGTGCCAGCAGCTCCTTCCAGAGGGATCCTTACGAGCAGTACTTC.

This clonotype came up a few times. The chain links TRBV6-2 or TRBV6-3 to TRBJ2-7; 11 bases are shared with TRBD2. V trimming: 5 bases; J trimming: 7 bases; junction bases outside the gene matches: 7. The germline CDR1 and CDR2 sequences are MNHEY and SVGEGT. This CDR3 is built from 14 residues. Written as DNA, the CDR3 is TGTGCCAGCAGTCGACTAGCGGGGTCGAATGAGCAGTACTTC. Amino acids: CASSRLAGSNEQYF.

The rearrangement joins TRBV28 to TRBJ1-1, with TRBD1 identical over 7 bases. V shed 3 bases and J 9 bases; nucleotides not matched to a gene: 4. Per the germline V gene, CDR1 is MDHEN and CDR2 is SYDVKM. The CDR3 sequence is 12 residues long. CDR3 sequence: CASSLPTGKAFF. The DNA for the CDR3 is TGTGCCAGCAGTTTGCCGACAGGGAAAGCTTTCTTT.

There are a few counts of this clonotype. This chain connects TRBV7-9 to TRBJ2-1; no clear D gene. This CDR3 is built from 13 residues. In germline, CDR1 is SEHNR, CDR2 FQNEAQ (reference sequence). Trimming stripped 1 base from V and 9 bases from J, with 10 bases between. The DNA of the CDR3 is TGTGCCAGCAGCTTAGGGGATATATCTGAGCAGTTCTTC. This encodes CASSLGDISEQFF.

This clonotype was seen a few times. V is TRBV20-1 and J is TRBJ2-5; 8 nucleotides agree with TRBD1. The J call is in doubt because the DNA end fits TRBJ2-7 better. Germline V gene lookup returns CDR1 DFQATT and CDR2 SNEGSKA (reference sequence). The length of the CDR3 is 12 residues. The CDR3 spells CSAPDRGDEQYF. In DNA, the CDR3 is TGCAGTGCACCCGACAGGGGAGACGAGCAGTACTTC.

CDR3 residues: CASSLGRAVPYNEQFF. The CDR3 coding sequence is TGTGCCAGCAGTTTAGGTCGAGCTGTACCCTACAATGAGCAGTTCTTC. V usage is TRBV28 and J usage is TRBJ2-1; D is unclear. V was cut by 2 bases and J by 2 bases, with 13 bases left in between. The CDR3 covers 16 residues. Germline V lookup: CDR1 MDHEN, CDR2 SYDVKM.

This clonotype was seen at least ten times. This chain's CDR3 is CASSLSGVYNEQFF. CDR3 sequence (DNA): TGCGCCAGCAGCTTAAGCGGGGTATACAATGAGCAGTTCTTC. The gene calls are TRBV5-1 and TRBJ2-1; 7 nucleotides align to TRBD2. CDR1 SGHRS and CDR2 YFSETQ come from the germline V gene. Trimming took 2 bases from V and 4 from J; bases not matched to a gene: 3. The CDR3 consists of 14 residues.

V gene TRBV2 combines with J gene TRBJ2-7; maybe TRBD1 (5 bases). This CDR3 comprises 14 residues. V shed 7 bases and J shed 1 base, with 14 bases lying between them. Germline-derived CDR1 and CDR2 are SNHLY and FYNNEI. DNA for the CDR3: TGTGCCAGCAATCCCAAACAGGTATCCTACGAGCAGTACTTC. It translates to CASNPKQVSYEQYF.

This clonotype was detected once. J is TRBJ2-1 and V is TRBV12-3 or TRBV12-4; tentative D call: TRBD2 (5 bases). This CDR3 is 13 amino acids long. V lost 7 bases and J 6 bases, leaving 13 bases between the germline ends. CDR3 coding DNA: TGTGCCAGCATCAACTTCGGGGTCAATGAGCAGTTCTTC. It specifies CASINFGVNEQFF.

V and J are TRBV12-3 or TRBV12-4 and TRBJ1-2, with D perhaps TRBD1 (6 bases). The V end lost 3 bases, the J end lost 4 bases, and 18 bases lay between the germline ends. This CDR3 comprises 16 residues. The chain's CDR3 is CASSLSGAIPPYGYTF. The CDR3 bases are TGTGCCAGCAGTTTGTCAGGGGCGATACCACCCTATGGCTACACCTTC.

This clonotype has only a few counts. The chain carries TRBV13 and TRBJ2-3; D is unclear. From germline, CDR1 is PRHDT and CDR2 FYEKMQ (reference sequence). The CDR3 runs to 14 residues. V was pared by 5 bases and J by 2 bases, with 11 bases between. CDR3 residues: CASSPRVLTDTQYF. In nucleotides, the CDR3 is TGTGCCAGCAGCCCACGGGTCCTCACAGATACGCAGTATTTT. Full variable domain (rest looked up from reference TRBV13 and TRBJ2-3): AAGVIQSPRHLIKEKRETATLKCYPIPRHDTVYWYQQGPGQDPQFLISFYEKMQSDKGSIPDRFSAQQFSDYHSELNMSSLELGDSALYFCASSPRVLTDTQYFGPGTRLTVL.

The CDR3 region has the DNA TGCGCCAGCAGCTTGGAAAACAGTCTGCAAGAGACCCAGTACTTC. Translation: CASSLENSLQETQYF. The V and J genes are TRBV5-1 and TRBJ2-5; D gene unclear. V was shortened by 0 bases and J by 2 bases, with 11 bases between the two germline ends. Germline CDR1 is SGHRS and CDR2 is YFSETQ. The CDR3 runs 15 residues.

The chain combines TRBV9 with TRBJ2-5; TRBD1 might be the D (5 bases). V was shortened by 0 bases and J by 5 bases, with 8 bases between the two germline ends. This CDR3 is 13 amino acids long. Germline V lookup: CDR1 SGDLS, CDR2 YYNGEE. The CDR3 bases are TGTGCCAGCAGCGTAGGGCAGGGCGAGACCCAGTACTTC. Amino acid sequence: CASSVGQGETQYF.

The chain recombines TRBV28 with TRBJ2-5, with unresolved D. Deletions cut 5 bases from V and 8 bases from J, with 12 bases between. This CDR3 region has 12 residues. Germline CDR1 and CDR2: MDHEN and SYDVKM. CDR3 DNA: TGTGCCAGCAGTGATCGGACGAGAACCCAGTACTTC. Amino acid sequence: CASSDRTRTQYF.

V is TRBV28 and J is TRBJ2-7; D possibly corresponds to TRBD1 (6 bases). V was pared by 6 bases and J by 8 bases, with 11 bases between. The V gene's germline CDR1 is MDHEN and CDR2 SYDVKM. The CDR3 covers 11 residues. The CDR3 sequence is CASRLGDKQYF. In DNA, the CDR3 is TGTGCCAGCAGACTAGGGGACAAGCAGTACTTC. Full variable domain (rest looked up from reference TRBV28 and TRBJ2-7): DVKVTQSSRYLVKRTGEKVFLECVQDMDHENMFWYRQDPGLGLRLIYFSYDVKMKEKGDIPEGYSVSREKKERFSLILESASTNQTSMYLCASRLGDKQYFGPGTRLTVT.